Listed here is a single T cell receptor beta chain. It lacks a known antigen. Base qualities are missing; no much larger clone stands one base away. V and J are truncated by 2 bases and 5 bases respectively, leaving an intervening sequence of 9 bases. The germline V gene (reference sequence) sets CDR1 to GTSNPN and CDR2 to SVGIG. From cysteine to phenylalanine, the CDR3 is 13 amino acids long. Only the CDR3 portion is preserved as DNA: 39 bases, with reading frame beginning at the first base. The data were taken from a study of PD-L1 blockade in urothelial cancer (dated by TCRdb to about 2017). With respect to the entire study: Every patient began therapy around 2014 and was given atezolizumab 1,200 mg intravenously every 3 weeks. About nine tenths of the roughly 30 patients were males with bladder-origin urothelial cancer, and about 65% of the 29 reported a prior smoking history. Patients had an ECOG performance status of 0 or 1 and had received between 0 and 3 prior chemotherapy regimens. Blood samples were analyzed 3 weeks after the start of treatment (second dose) and 6 weeks after the start of treatment. Blood samples gave median yields of approximately 130,000 T cells and over 80,000 unique TCRs, along with a median clonality of approximately 0.08. An exploratory multi-omic analysis was conducted of the somatic, immune and clinical correlates of response to PD-L1 blockade with atezolizumab in urothelial cancer. Pretreatment tumor samples, along with matched peripheral blood serially collected before and after atezolizumab treatment, were subjected to TCR sequencing. Progression-free survival longer than 6 months counted as durable clinical benefit, and TCR features were additionally tested against both progression-free and overall survival. In the same patients who had TCR sequencing, pretreatment tumors also underwent whole exome sequencing and RNA sequencing. Durable clinical benefit was achieved by nine patients and was not achieved by 20 patients. Approximately 29 patients had pretreatment blood TCR-seq, some 25 had at least one posttreatment blood collection, and some 25 had tumor TCR-seq.

A total of 25 to 35 patients with locally advanced or metastatic urothelial carcinoma, treated at Memorial Sloan Kettering on a trial protocol, made up the cohort. Peripheral blood mononuclear cells were collected pretreatment and during treatment, with between 1 and 8 total time points obtained per patient. The Qiagen DNeasy Blood extraction kit was used to purify genomic DNA from total PBMCs and tumor samples. Collected pretreatment and during treatment, PBMCs were isolated and stored as previously described. Overall results and qualifications from the work: Because the sample size was small (n of about 27) and many exploratory analyses were performed, the results are intended to be hypothesis-generating. Patients with durable benefit showed greater expansion of tumor-associated TCR clones in peripheral blood 3 weeks after starting treatment (n = 22, p = 0.022). Improved progression-free and overall survival was found to be associated with pretreatment peripheral blood TCR clonality below the median.

To estimate absolute template abundance from read counts, synthetic TCR analog templates were spiked into each PCR. The immunoSEQ assay used bias-controlled V and J gene primers to amplify TCRbeta CDR3 regions from genomic DNA. Sequencing of rearranged TCRbeta segments was done at approximately 20X coverage. Regarding the original processing steps: Sequencing errors were corrected by clustering and CDR3s were annotated against IMGT to assign V, D and J genes. Downstream analyses used only productive TCRbeta rearrangements and left out out-of-frame or stop-codon sequences. Clonality was computed as one minus Shannon entropy normalized by the log of the number of unique productive sequences. Fisher's exact test with Benjamini-Hochberg correction, using a cutoff of adjusted p below 0.01, was how clones that differed between time points or between blood and tumor were identified. TCRdb took over this immuneACCESS table, retaining in-frame rearrangements with V and J assigned. Such tables are incomplete; in checked studies, under half of the missing clones stem from an unresolved V gene, and the remainder is unexplained. D and trimming come from the DNA, and the V and J calls and clone size come from that table. The sample table lists roughly 44,000 clones, approximately 78% of them with a count of one. Of the sample, about 3.3% is held by the ten largest clones.

The sequencing here drew on PBMCs, taken around atezolizumab (anti-PD-L1) treatment. This clonotype was sampled from a man in his 70s with urothelial cancer. The chain is made from TRBV30 and TRBJ1-4; the D gene remains uncertain. The nucleotide sequence reads TGTGCCTGGAGTCCGGGGTCCAATGAAAAACTGTTTTTT. Its protein reads: CAWSPGSNEKLFF.